This TCR beta chain emerged from a study of T cells after yellow fever vaccination. Study information: The SMART-Seq v4 Ultra Low Input method served to prepare the low-cell-number fractions.

Between the trimmed V and J ends, which lost 3 bases and 5 bases, there was a span of 20 bases. Germline V CDR1 and CDR2: KGHSH, LQKENI. The CDR3 is 16 amino acids. This clonotype occurred a few times. TCRdb redid the calling of the 5' RACE reads with MiXCR, one entry per CDR3 protein. This sample has about 320,000 distinct CDR3 sequences, with approximately 4% found just once. The receptor's source is a man between 18 and 35 years old who received the YFV17D yellow fever vaccine. The chain has TRBV18 and TRBJ2-7; maybe TRBD2 (7 bases). This specimen consisted of PBMCs, obtained 15 days after the yellow fever booster vaccination. The CDR3 nucleotides read TGTGCCAGCTCACCCCGAGGGGGAGGGAGTCAAAACGAGCAGTACTTC. The encoded protein is CASSPRGGGSQNEQYF. The complete variable domain, with remaining parts taken from reference TRBV18 and TRBJ2-7, reads NAGVMQNPRHLVRRRGQEARLRCSPMKGHSHVYWYRQLPEEGLKFMVYLQKENIIDESGMPKERFSAEFPKEGPSILRIQQVVRGDSAAYFCASSPRGGGSQNEQYFGPGTRLTVT.